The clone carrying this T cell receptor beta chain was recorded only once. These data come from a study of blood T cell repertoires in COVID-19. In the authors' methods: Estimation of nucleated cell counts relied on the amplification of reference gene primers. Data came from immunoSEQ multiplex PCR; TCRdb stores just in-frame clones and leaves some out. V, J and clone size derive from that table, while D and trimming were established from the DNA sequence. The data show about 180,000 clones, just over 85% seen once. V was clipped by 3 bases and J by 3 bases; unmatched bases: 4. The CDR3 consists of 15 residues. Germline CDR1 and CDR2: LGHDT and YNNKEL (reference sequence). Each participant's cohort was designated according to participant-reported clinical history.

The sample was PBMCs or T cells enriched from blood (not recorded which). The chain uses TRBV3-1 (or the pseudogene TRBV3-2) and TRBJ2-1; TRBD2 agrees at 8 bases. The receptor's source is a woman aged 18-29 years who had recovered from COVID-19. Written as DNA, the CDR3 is TGTGCCAGCAGCCAGGGACTAGAGGACTACAATGAGCAGTTCTTC. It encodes CASSQGLEDYNEQFF.